One and the same sample provided the 32 T cell receptor beta chains below, sequenced in a study of blood T cell repertoires in COVID-19 (dated by TCRdb to 2018 to 2021). The library was made by the immunoSEQ multiplex PCR assay. As stored in TCRdb, this immuneACCESS dataset retains in-frame rearrangements with V and J assigned. A fraction of the clones does not appear; measured against another copy, unresolved V genes explain less than half of the discrepancy, and the remainder lacks a known reason. The sample data list 15,000 to 20,000 clones, and around 80% of these were observed just once. Jointly, the top ten make up 15% to 20% of the sample. The specimen sequenced was peripheral blood. The receptors here all came from a human donor in a cohort sampled during active COVID-19.

This clone appeared a single time. The V gene is TRBV7-2, the J gene TRBJ2-1, with 9 bases fitting TRBD1. Unmatched junction bases numbered 13, after V lost 3 bases and J lost 10 bases. The CDR3 has 16 amino acids. Germline CDR1 reads SGHTA; CDR2 reads FQGNSA. DNA for the CDR3: TGTGCCAGCAGCTTGCCCTCCGGGACAGGGTTAGGGGAGCAGTTCTTC. Residues: CASSLPSGTGLGEQFF.

This clone occurred once. This chain connects TRBV3-1 (or the pseudogene TRBV3-2) to TRBJ2-5; perhaps TRBD2 as D (5 bases). CDR3 length equals 14 residues. The ends were cut back, 4 bases at V and 5 bases at J, with 14 bases in the middle. The V gene's germline CDR1 is LGHDT and CDR2 YNNKEL (reference sequence). In nucleotides, the CDR3 is TGTGCCAGCAGCCGGGGAGTCGCTCCGGAGACCCAGTACTTC. This gives the protein CASSRGVAPETQYF.

V and J are TRBV29-1 and TRBJ1-1; 11 bases agree with TRBD1. Germline-derived CDR1 and CDR2 are SQVTM and ANQGSEA. V shed 7 bases and J 1 base; nucleotides not matched to a gene: 5. This CDR3 is 14 amino acids long. Here the CDR3 DNA reads TGCAGCGCCCTCGGACAGGGGGCGAACACTGAAGCTTTCTTT. This gives the protein CSALGQGANTEAFF.

The chain uses TRBV27 and TRBJ2-7; a weak D match, TRBD1 (6 bases). This CDR3 contains 15 residues. The V gene lost 5 bases and the J gene lost 1 base, with 15 bases spanning the gap. From germline, CDR1 is MNHEY and CDR2 SMNVEV (reference sequence). The CDR3 DNA reads as TGTGCCAGCAGTGCACAGGGAGCCACTTCCTACGAGCAGTACTTC. Encoded protein: CASSAQGATSYEQYF.

The chain carries TRBV2 and TRBJ2-6; possible D gene TRBD2, 5 bases. CDR3 size: 15 residues. Per germline, CDR1 SNHLY and CDR2 FYNNEI. Trimming cost V 2 bases and J 1 base, with 6 bases left between them. CDR3 region: CASSESGSGANVLTF. CDR3 nucleotides: TGTGCCAGCAGTGAATCGGGGTCTGGGGCCAACGTCCTGACTTTC.

The J gene is TRBJ1-6, the V gene TRBV4-2, with 7 nucleotides matching TRBD1. CDR1 and CDR2 (germline): LGHNA, YNFKEQ. The trim removed 5 bases at V and 6 bases at J, leaving 7 bases unmatched. This CDR3 region has 15 residues. The CDR3 coding sequence is TGTGCCAGCAGCAACGGACAGGCCGCTAATTCACCCCTCCACTTT. This sequence encodes CASSNGQAANSPLHF.

The V and J genes are TRBV7-2 and TRBJ2-5; 11 bases align to TRBD2. After removal of 3 bases from V and 4 bases from J, the junction contained 4 bases not matched to a gene. CDR3 size: 15 residues. The V gene's germline CDR1 is SGHTA and CDR2 FQGNSA. CDR3 protein: CASSFTSGRAETQYF. CDR3 bases: TGTGCCAGCAGCTTTACTAGCGGGAGAGCAGAGACCCAGTACTTC.

This clone has just a few counts. This chain connects TRBV27 to TRBJ1-2, with 8 bases identical to TRBD1. Germline values: CDR1 MNHEY, CDR2 SMNVEV (reference sequence). This CDR3 is built from 14 residues. V shed 4 bases and J 6 bases; nucleotides not matched to a gene: 7. The CDR3 reads CASSSGGIGNGYTF. The CDR3 coding sequence is TGTGCCAGCAGTTCAGGGGGCATTGGGAATGGCTACACCTTC.

The chain joins TRBV28 to TRBJ2-5; D is possibly TRBD2 (5 bases). The CDR3 length is 14 residues. The germline V gene has CDR1 MDHEN and CDR2 SYDVKM. V lost 2 bases and J lost 5, with 12 bases in between. The CDR3 DNA reads as TGTGCCAGCAGTTTAATCGGGAACGGCGAGACCCAGTACTTC. It specifies CASSLIGNGETQYF.

J is TRBJ2-5 and V is TRBV5-1; TRBD1 agrees at 10 bases. The germline gives CDR1 SGHRS, CDR2 YFSETQ. Trimming took 4 bases from V and 5 from J; bases not matched to a gene: 5. There are 14 residues in the CDR3. In nucleotides, the CDR3 is TGCGCCAGCAGCCCAGGGACAGGGGCTGAGACCCAGTACTTC. It codes for CASSPGTGAETQYF.

This chain uses TRBV7-3 with TRBJ2-1; 10 positions agree with TRBD2. The CDR3 is 16 amino acids. Germline V gives CDR1 SGHTA, CDR2 FQGTGA. The ends lost 2 bases at V and 4 bases at J; junction bases unmatched: 5. This chain's CDR3 is CASSLGVAGGYNEQFF. CDR3 coding DNA: TGTGCCAGCAGCTTAGGGGTAGCGGGGGGTTACAATGAGCAGTTCTTC.

CDR3 coding DNA: TGTGCCAGTAGTATAGGGGGCCCCATGAACACTGAAGCTTTCTTT. This encodes CASSIGGPMNTEAFF. The chain uses TRBV19 and TRBJ1-1; maybe TRBD1 (5 bases). The CDR3 extends over 15 amino acids. Germline CDR1 reads LNHDA; CDR2 reads SQIVND (reference sequence). Trimming took 1 base from V and 0 from J, leaving 9 bases between them.

The rearrangement joins TRBV7-8 to TRBJ1-2; TRBD1 matches 9 bases. The V segment lost 5 bases and the J segment 4 bases; nucleotides outside the gene matches: 8. Germline V gene lookup returns CDR1 SGHVS and CDR2 FQNEAQ. The CDR3 is 15 amino acids. The CDR3 spells CASSLGTGRSYGYTF. The CDR3 region has the DNA TGTGCCAGCAGCCTTGGGACAGGGCGAAGCTATGGCTACACCTTC.

The chain carries TRBV19 and TRBJ1-5; 7 nucleotides agree with TRBD1. The CDR3 sequence is 17 residues long. Germline V lookup: CDR1 LNHDA, CDR2 SQIVND (reference sequence). With 5 bases clipped from V and 0 bases from J, the junction kept 10 bases outside the gene matches. CDR3 sequence: CASSPRTGRDSNQPQHF. The CDR3 DNA follows: TGTGCCAGTAGTCCCCGGACAGGAAGGGATAGCAATCAGCCCCAGCATTTT.

The chain uses TRBV7-2 and TRBJ1-6; weak D call: TRBD1 (6 bases). V was trimmed by 4 bases and J by 11 bases, leaving 18 bases between them. The V gene's germline CDR1 is SGHTA and CDR2 FQGNSA. There are 15 residues in the CDR3. CDR3: CASSSVGGGGAPLHF. In nucleotides, the CDR3 is TGTGCCAGCAGCTCAGTGGGGGGAGGGGGTGCACCCCTCCACTTT.

The genes are TRBV2 and TRBJ2-1, with D perhaps TRBD2 (6 bases). This CDR3 spans 15 amino acids. Trimming stripped 6 bases from V and 5 bases from J, with 17 bases between. Per germline, CDR1 SNHLY and CDR2 FYNNEI. CDR3 loop: CASSDPGTSNNEQFF. The CDR3 region has the DNA TGTGCCAGCAGCGACCCCGGGACTTCAAACAATGAGCAGTTCTTC.

The V gene is TRBV7-3, the J gene TRBJ2-7, with TRBD2 as a possible D gene (6 bases). CDR3 length: 14 residues. Trimming removed 2 bases at V and 2 bases at J, with 10 bases between. Germline CDR1 reads SGHTA; CDR2 reads FQGTGA. For the CDR3, the DNA is TGTGCCAGCAGCTTAGGGCCGGGGGCCTACGAGCAGTACTTC. Translation gives CASSLGPGAYEQYF.

The chain carries TRBV6-5 and TRBJ1-5; D gene ambiguous. The CDR3 has 13 residues. Germline-derived CDR1 and CDR2 are MNHEY and SVGAGI. Trimming shortened V by 7 bases and J by 2 bases, and 9 bases separated the two germline ends. This CDR3 is CASIQEGNQPQHF. The CDR3 nucleotides are TGTGCCAGCATCCAGGAGGGCAATCAGCCCCAGCATTTT.

This chain links TRBV7-8 with TRBJ1-3, with a weak D call TRBD1 (6 bases). Trimming took 5 bases from V and 1 from J, leaving 21 bases between them. Germline V gene data show CDR1 as SGHVS and CDR2 as FQNEAQ. This CDR3 region has 18 residues. This chain's CDR3 is CASSGYYREKGSGNTIYF. The DNA for the CDR3 is TGTGCCAGCAGCGGCTATTACAGGGAAAAGGGGTCTGGAAACACCATATATTTT. Full variable domain (missing parts from reference TRBV7-8 and TRBJ1-3): GAGVSQSPRYKVAKRGQDVALRCDPISGHVSLFWYQQALGQGPEFLTYFQNEAQLDKSGLPSDRFFAERPEGSVSTLKIQRTQQEDSAVYLCASSGYYREKGSGNTIYFGEGSWLTVV.

The V call is TRBV28, the J call TRBJ2-2; perhaps TRBD1 as D (5 bases). Looked up from germline, CDR1 is MDHEN and CDR2 is SYDVKM. The CDR3 covers 14 residues. Trimming stripped 8 bases from V and 8 bases from J, with 18 bases between. CDR3 nucleotides: TGTGCCAGCCATAGGACATTCGGGCCGGGGGAGCTGTTTTTT. It translates to CASHRTFGPGELFF.

The V and J genes are TRBV7-2 and TRBJ2-1; 10 nucleotides match TRBD2. Germline loops: CDR1 SGHTA, CDR2 FQGNSA. With V trimmed by 1 base and J by 5 bases, 2 bases remained unmatched. There are 15 residues in the CDR3. The DNA for the CDR3 is TGTGCCAGCAGCTTAGTAGCGGGGGGAGACAATGAGCAGTTCTTC. It yields the protein CASSLVAGGDNEQFF. Drawing the rest from reference TRBV7-2 and TRBJ2-1, the complete variable domain is GAGVSQSPSNKVTEKGKDVELRCDPISGHTALYWYRQSLGQGLEFLIYFQGNSAPDKSGLPSDRFSAERTGGSVSTLTIQRTQQEDSAVYLCASSLVAGGDNEQFFGPGTRLTVL.

This clone was counted once. The chain's CDR3 is CASTLSSGRQETQYF. In DNA, the CDR3 is TGTGCCAGCACCCTTTCTAGCGGGCGGCAAGAGACCCAGTACTTC. J is TRBJ2-5 and V is TRBV28, with 8 bases fitting TRBD2. After removal of 7 bases from V and 2 bases from J, the junction contained 9 bases not matched to a gene. The V gene's germline CDR1 is MDHEN and CDR2 SYDVKM. This CDR3 comprises 15 residues.

The gene calls are TRBV5-1 and TRBJ1-1, with TRBD1 identical over 7 bases. Per the germline V gene, CDR1 is SGHRS and CDR2 is YFSETQ. V gave up 4 bases and J gave up 2 bases; unmatched junction bases: 5. CDR3 length: 14 residues. In DNA, the CDR3 is TGCGCCAGCAGCGTCGACAGGGCAAACACTGAAGCTTTCTTT. This sequence encodes CASSVDRANTEAFF.

In this sample, this clone turned up a few times. The chain couples TRBV2 to TRBJ2-1; the match to TRBD2 covers 10 bases. The CDR3 totals 15 residues. Germline V gene sequence: CDR1 SNHLY, CDR2 FYNNEI. The ends lost 3 bases at V and 8 bases at J; junction bases unmatched: 7. The CDR3 DNA is TGTGCCAGCAGTGAGGGGCTAGCGGGAGTGCATGAGCAGTTCTTC. Translated, it gives CASSEGLAGVHEQFF.

This clone was counted once. The chain joins TRBV6-4 to TRBJ2-2; maybe TRBD1 (5 bases). Germline CDR1 is MRHNA and CDR2 is SNTAGT. The ends were cut back, 2 bases at V and 4 bases at J, with 5 bases in the middle. This CDR3 spans 13 amino acids. The CDR3 DNA reads TGTGCCAGCAGTGACAGGGGCACCGGGGAGCTGTTTTTT. It specifies CASSDRGTGELFF.

CDR3: CSAQGSDGAFF. Here the CDR3 DNA reads TGCAGTGCTCAGGGATCCGACGGAGCTTTCTTT. The chain uses TRBV20-1 and TRBJ1-1; D is perhaps TRBD1 (5 bases). The V and J ends lost 5 bases and 10 bases respectively, with 14 bases between them. CDR1 is DFQATT and CDR2 is SNEGSKA in the germline V gene (reference sequence). The CDR3 sequence is 11 residues long.

The J gene is TRBJ2-1, the V gene TRBV7-2, with D perhaps TRBD2 (6 bases). V dropped 0 bases and J dropped 1 base, with 10 bases sitting between them. This CDR3 is built from 16 residues. Germline V CDR1 and CDR2: SGHTA, FQGNSA. CDR3 DNA: TGTGCCAGCAGCTTAGCCCCCGGGAGTTCCTACAATGAGCAGTTCTTC. As protein: CASSLAPGSSYNEQFF.

This clone showed up just a few times. This sequence joins TRBV29-1 and TRBJ2-5; possible D gene TRBD1, 6 bases. The V gene's germline CDR1 is SQVTM and CDR2 ANQGSEA. V was cut by 5 bases and J by 3 bases, with 10 bases left in between. This CDR3 comprises 12 residues. For the CDR3, the DNA is TGCAGCGTTTGGACAGAGAAAGAGACCCAGTACTTC. It is translated as CSVWTEKETQYF.

V and J are TRBV7-2 and TRBJ1-2; 11 bases are shared with TRBD1. Trimming took 4 bases from V and 4 from J; bases not matched to a gene: 2. CDR3 size: 14 residues. The germline gives CDR1 SGHTA, CDR2 FQGNSA. The chain's CDR3 is CASSSDRGPYGYTF. In nucleotides, the CDR3 is TGTGCCAGCAGCTCGGACAGGGGGCCCTATGGCTACACCTTC.

The V call is TRBV5-1, the J call TRBJ2-5, with unresolved D. Germline CDR1 SGHRS, CDR2 YFSETQ. The V end was cut by 1 base, the J end by 2 bases, with 6 bases between. The CDR3 is 13 residues long. For the CDR3, the DNA is TGCGCCAGCAGCTTGCGCCAGCAAGAGACCCAGTACTTC. It translates to CASSLRQQETQYF.

The gene calls are TRBV27 and TRBJ1-4; 9 bases align to TRBD1. V shed 6 bases, J shed 4 bases, and the junction held 3 bases outside the gene matches. There are 14 residues in the CDR3. Germline assignment: CDR1 MNHEY and CDR2 SMNVEV (reference sequence). In nucleotides, the CDR3 is TGTGCCAGCAGGGGGACAGGGCGTAATGAAAAACTGTTTTTT. Protein sequence: CASRGTGRNEKLFF.

The chain combines TRBV7-2 with TRBJ2-7, with 13 bases that match TRBD2. The germline V gene has CDR1 SGHTA and CDR2 FQGNSA. The CDR3 loop spans 16 amino acids. V gave up 5 bases and J gave up 4 bases; unmatched junction bases: 8. For the CDR3, the DNA is TGTGCCAGCAGCAGTTGGACTAGCGGGAGTTGGTACGAGCAGTACTTC. Translating it yields CASSSWTSGSWYEQYF.